This entry lists 19 T cell receptor beta chains sequenced from one sample in a study of response to subunit inactivated influenza vaccine. A single record per CDR3 protein comes from TCRdb applying MiXCR to the RT-PCR reads. Of 590,000 or so distinct CDR3 sequences listed, about 15% were seen once; the top ten hold less than 8.5%. The sequenced sample was PBMCs from blood, obtained approximately 15 days before vaccination. These receptors were obtained from a man aged 50 to 60 who received an inactivated influenza vaccine.

This clonotype came up many times. The chain combines TRBV3-1 with TRBJ1-3; D gene unclear. There are 13 residues in the CDR3. Trimming cost V 1 base and J 4 bases, with 5 bases left between them. Germline loops: CDR1 LGHDT, CDR2 YNNKEL (reference sequence). CDR3 residues: CASSQGSGNTIYF. The CDR3, as DNA: TGTGCCAGCAGCCAAGGCAGCGGAAACACCATATATTTT.

In its sample, this clonotype was seen a few times. J is TRBJ2-7 and V is TRBV24-1; 8 bases are a match to TRBD1. The V gene's germline CDR1 is KGHDR and CDR2 SFDVKD. This CDR3 comprises 16 residues. Trimming cost V 4 bases and J 2 bases; bases outside gene matches: 9. The CDR3 sequence is CATSDLRRDRPYEQYF. For the CDR3, the DNA is TGTGCCACCAGTGACCTTCGCCGGGACAGGCCCTACGAGCAGTACTTC.

The chain links TRBV5-1 to TRBJ1-5; TRBD1 matches 8 bases. The junction had 8 bases not matched to a gene; V was cut back by 6 bases and J by 3 bases. Germline CDR1 SGHRS, CDR2 YFSETQ. The CDR3 sequence is 15 residues long. CDR3 coding DNA: TGCGCCAGCAAGCCGTCGACAGGGGTCAATCAGCCCCAGCATTTT. Translated: CASKPSTGVNQPQHF. The full variable domain, with the rest looked up from reference TRBV5-1 and TRBJ1-5, is KAGVTQTPRYLIKTRGQQVTLSCSPISGHRSVSWYQQTPGQGLQFLFEYFSETQRNKGNFPGRFSGRQFSNSRSEMNVSTLELGDSALYLCASKPSTGVNQPQHFGDGTRLSIL.

The V call is TRBV30, the J call TRBJ2-3, with D tentatively TRBD2 (6 bases). V lost 5 bases and J lost 4, with 16 bases in between. Germline CDR1 reads GTSNPN; CDR2 reads SVGIG (reference sequence). The CDR3 extends over 14 amino acids. CDR3 sequence: CAWRRGSGADTQYF. The CDR3 nucleotides are TGTGCCTGGCGAAGGGGATCGGGGGCAGATACGCAGTATTTT.

This clonotype was counted only a few times. The chain couples TRBV3-1 to TRBJ2-2, with D possibly TRBD1 on 8 matching bases. Germline assignment: CDR1 LGHDT and CDR2 YNNKEL (reference sequence). The CDR3 runs to 16 residues. Trimming stripped 4 bases from V and 4 bases from J, with 16 bases between. CDR3 in amino acids: CASSLRTGRGTGELFF. As DNA, the CDR3 is TGTGCCAGCAGCCTCCGGACAGGGAGGGGCACCGGGGAGCTGTTTTTT.

The table lists this clonotype with a few counts. This sequence joins TRBV15 and TRBJ2-1; D is unresolved. The ends were cut back, 2 bases at V and 9 bases at J, with 11 bases in the middle. CDR3 length equals 13 residues. Germline V gives CDR1 LNHNV, CDR2 YYDKDF (reference sequence). The DNA of the CDR3 is TGTGCCACCAGCAGACCTCGCCTCGGTGAGCAGTTCTTC. This gives the protein CATSRPRLGEQFF.

This clonotype was detected a few times. The chain joins TRBV7-9 to TRBJ2-2, with unresolved D. This CDR3 spans 16 amino acids. Trimming shortened V by 2 bases and J by 6 bases, and 16 bases separated the two germline ends. Germline-derived CDR1 and CDR2 are SEHNR and FQNEAQ (reference sequence). The CDR3 protein is CASSLYPDPTPGELFF. The CDR3 DNA reads TGTGCCAGCAGCTTATATCCGGACCCTACCCCCGGGGAGCTGTTTTTT.

This clonotype was detected a few times. The rearrangement joins TRBV11-1 to TRBJ2-3; tentatively, D is TRBD1 (6 bases). Trimming left V 0 bases short and J 1 base short, with 17 bases between. Per the germline V gene, CDR1 is SGHAT and CDR2 is FQDESV (reference sequence). There are 18 residues in the CDR3. The CDR3 spells CASSLAILDRPGTDTQYF. CDR3 nucleotide sequence: TGTGCCAGCAGCTTAGCGATACTCGACAGGCCAGGCACAGATACGCAGTATTTT.

The rearrangement uses TRBV20-1 and TRBJ2-6, with TRBD2 as a possible D gene (5 bases). This CDR3 has 14 residues. Looked up from germline, CDR1 is DFQATT and CDR2 is SNEGSKA (reference sequence). The germline V and J ends were trimmed by 1 base and 4 bases, with 8 bases remaining between them. The CDR3 bases are TGCAGTGCTAGAGTAATAGCGGGGGCCAACGTCCTGACTTTC. Translated, it gives CSARVIAGANVLTF.

This chain connects TRBV6-4 to TRBJ1-1; D is unresolved. The length of the CDR3 is 15 residues. The V gene's germline CDR1 is MRHNA and CDR2 SNTAGT. Deletions cut 2 bases from V and 1 base from J, with 11 bases between. As DNA, the CDR3 is TGTGCCAGCAGTGACCCCGCAGCTGGGAACACTGAAGCTTTCTTT. Amino acids: CASSDPAAGNTEAFF.

V usage is TRBV25-1 and J usage is TRBJ2-5, with 12 bases matching TRBD1. CDR3 length: 17 residues. Per the germline V gene, CDR1 is MGHDK and CDR2 is SYGVNS. J gave up 4 bases and V 3 bases, and 9 bases lay outside the gene matches. The CDR3 DNA sequence: TGTGCCAGCAGTGATCTGCTGGGACAGGGGGCAAGAGAGACCCAGTACTTC. Amino acid sequence: CASSDLLGQGARETQYF.

This rearrangement joins TRBV10-3 to TRBJ2-1, with unresolved D. This CDR3 spans 16 amino acids. Trimming cost V 2 bases and J 0 bases, with 11 bases left between them. Germline assignment: CDR1 ENHRY and CDR2 SYGVKD. CDR3 sequence: CAISEVEPSSYNEQFF. CDR3 coding DNA: TGTGCCATCAGTGAGGTGGAACCGAGCTCCTACAATGAGCAGTTCTTC.

The genes are TRBV7-2 and TRBJ2-6; possible D gene TRBD2, 5 bases. CDR1 SGHTA and CDR2 FQGNSA come from the germline V gene. V lost 1 base and J lost 12, with 7 bases in between. The CDR3 has 12 amino acids. CDR3 amino acids: CASSLVGSVLTF. The CDR3 region has the DNA TGTGCCAGCAGCTTAGTGGGGAGCGTCCTGACTTTC. The full variable domain, in which reference TRBV7-2 and TRBJ2-6 provide the parts outside the CDR3, is GAGVSQSPSNKVTEKGKDVELRCDPISGHTALYWYRQSLGQGLEFLIYFQGNSAPDKSGLPSDRFSAERTGGSVSTLTIQRTQQEDSAVYLCASSLVGSVLTFGAGSRLTVL.

As for this clonotype: A much bigger clone sits one base away, suggesting this may be a read error. This rearrangement joins TRBV5-1 to TRBJ2-5; unclear D gene. This CDR3 contains 12 residues. The germline gives CDR1 SGHRS, CDR2 YFSETQ. The CDR3 DNA is TGCGCCAGCAGCTTGACTCAAGAGACCCATTACTTC. Protein product: CASSLTQETHYF.

The chain couples TRBV29-1 to TRBJ2-7, with D possibly being TRBD1 or TRBD2 (5 bases each). CDR3 length: 15 amino acids. V was cut by 3 bases and J by 1 base, with 16 bases left in between. CDR1 is SQVTM, CDR2 ANQGSEA, per germline. The chain's CDR3 is CSVEGVGAESYEQYF. The CDR3 DNA is TGCAGCGTTGAGGGGGTGGGCGCGGAATCCTACGAGCAGTACTTC.

This clonotype was seen ten or more times. The chain employs TRBV10-3 and TRBJ2-1; 9 bases are shared with TRBD1. The CDR3 runs 13 residues. Trimming at V came to 6 bases and at J to 8 bases, leaving 5 bases not matched to a gene. Germline CDR1 ENHRY, CDR2 SYGVKD. CDR3 nucleotide sequence: TGTGCCATCAGGGGGACAGGGAAGGATGAGCAGTTCTTC. It codes for CAIRGTGKDEQFF.

The J gene is TRBJ1-2, the V gene TRBV11-2; weak D call: TRBD1 (5 bases). Trimming took off 5 bases at V and 5 bases at J, with 12 bases between the two ends. The CDR3 sequence is 13 residues long. CDR1 is SGHAT, CDR2 FQNNGV, per germline. CDR3 DNA sequence: TGTGCCAGCAGCCCACGCGAGGGGTATGGCTACACCTTC. Translating gives CASSPREGYGYTF.

This clonotype has more than one count but fewer than ten. The DNA for the CDR3 is TGCGCCAGCAGCCAAGATCGTCGGAACATTCAGTACTTC. This codes for CASSQDRRNIQYF. This sequence joins TRBV4-3 and TRBJ2-4; D uncertain. Trimming pared 0 bases from V and 7 bases from J, leaving 7 bases between. The CDR3 loop spans 13 amino acids. Germline V gene sequence: CDR1 LGHNA, CDR2 YSLEER.

The genes are TRBV7-9 and TRBJ2-1; 8 bases align to TRBD2. Losses at the gene ends were 2 bases for V and 10 bases for J; bases not matched to a gene: 13. The CDR3 totals 16 residues. The germline V gene encodes CDR1 SEHNR and CDR2 FQNEAQ (reference sequence). The CDR3 protein is CASSLRRGGLFREQFF. The CDR3 DNA is TGTGCCAGCAGCTTACGTCGGGGGGGCCTTTTCAGAGAGCAGTTCTTC.